These 23 T cell receptor beta chains came from one sample sequenced in a study of cytomegalovirus exposure and HLA in healthy donors. Both 60 Vbeta primers and 13 Jbeta primers went into the PCR. Only in-frame clones appear in the TCRdb table, and some are missing; sequencing was by immunoSEQ multiplex PCR. The sample lists 100,000 to 150,000 clones, 81% occurring once. Sequencing was carried out using PBMCs. These receptors all stem from a woman between 40 and 50 years old in good health and CMV-seropositive.

A remark on this clone: The sample contains more than one DNA sequence encoding this CDR3. The V call is TRBV5-6, the J call TRBJ2-7; 8 nucleotides align to TRBD1. CDR3 size: 16 residues. J lost 0 bases, V lost 5 bases, and 10 bases had no gene match. CDR1 is SGHDT, CDR2 YYEEEE, per germline. This CDR3 reads CASSLPDRALSYEQYF. As DNA, the CDR3 is TGTGCCAGCAGTTTGCCGGACAGGGCTCTCTCCTACGAGCAGTACTTC.

The chain couples TRBV21-1 to TRBJ2-1; the table calls TRBD2, which could not be checked here. TRBV21-1 counts as a pseudogene. The CDR3 loop spans 16 amino acids. The CDR3 coding sequence is TGTGCCAGCAGACCCGGGACTAGCGGGAGGGACAATGAGCAGTTCTTC. Its translation is CASRPGTSGRDNEQFF.

For the CDR3, the DNA is TGTGCCAGCAGTGAAGCGAAGGGGCACACCATATATTTT. Protein: CASSEAKGHTIYF. The rearrangement links TRBV2 to TRBJ1-3; possible D gene TRBD1, 5 bases. V lost 0 bases and J 8 bases, leaving 8 bases between the germline ends. Per germline, CDR1 SNHLY and CDR2 FYNNEI. CDR3 size: 13 residues. The variable domain in full, with the rest retrieved from reference TRBV2 and TRBJ1-3, is EPEVTQTPSHQVTQMGQEVILRCVPISNHLYFYWYRQILGQKVEFLVSFYNNEISEKSEIFDDQFSVERPDGSNFTLKIRSTKLEDSAMYFCASSEAKGHTIYFGEGSWLTVV.

The chain carries TRBV5-1 and TRBJ2-7; D gene ambiguous. Germline V lookup: CDR1 SGHRS, CDR2 YFSETQ. Trimming cost V 1 base and J 1 base, with 9 bases left between them. The CDR3 has 14 residues. The CDR3 is CASSLRSGSYEQYF. The CDR3 DNA sequence: TGCGCCAGCAGCTTGAGGTCGGGTTCCTACGAGCAGTACTTC.

The genes are TRBV14 and TRBJ1-2; D unclear. Germline assignment: CDR1 SGHDN and CDR2 FVKESK. The CDR3 is 16 amino acids. Trimming took off 4 bases at V and 2 bases at J, with 17 bases between the two ends. CDR3 in amino acids: CASSPGWRGLNYGYTF. The CDR3 DNA reads as TGTGCCAGCAGCCCGGGTTGGAGAGGGCTCAACTATGGCTACACCTTC.

This clone was found once. The chain combines TRBV30 with TRBJ1-4, with no clear D. Trimming left V 2 bases short and J 5 bases short, with 12 bases between. The CDR3 has 14 residues. Looked up from germline, CDR1 is GTSNPN and CDR2 is SVGIG (reference sequence). As DNA, the CDR3 is TGTGCCTGGAGTTCCCAGGTCATCAATGAAAAACTGTTTTTT. The encoded protein is CAWSSQVINEKLFF.

The chain has TRBV19 and TRBJ1-1, with 7 positions matching TRBD1. From germline, CDR1 is LNHDA and CDR2 SQIVND (reference sequence). This CDR3 region has 15 residues. V lost 7 bases and J lost 0; bases outside the gene matches: 8. The CDR3, as DNA: TGTGCCAGTACCGACCTGGGACAGTTGAACACTGAAGCTTTCTTT. This encodes CASTDLGQLNTEAFF. Based on the CDR3 plus reference TRBV19 and TRBJ1-1, the full variable domain is DGGITQSPKYLFRKEGQNVTLSCEQNLNHDAMYWYRQDPGQGLRLIYYSQIVNDFQKGDIAEGYSVSREKKESFPLTVTSAQKNPTAFYLCASTDLGQLNTEAFFGQGTRLTVV.

This clone came up once. This chain joins TRBV28 and TRBJ1-1; TRBD1 agrees at 10 bases. The CDR3 runs 13 residues. With V trimmed by 6 bases and J by 5 bases, 3 bases remained unmatched. The germline V gene encodes CDR1 MDHEN and CDR2 SYDVKM. This chain's CDR3 is CASSWGQGTEAFF. The CDR3 DNA reads TGTGCCAGCAGCTGGGGACAGGGGACTGAAGCTTTCTTT. The variable domain in full, completed from reference TRBV28 and TRBJ1-1, reads DVKVTQSSRYLVKRTGEKVFLECVQDMDHENMFWYRQDPGLGLRLIYFSYDVKMKEKGDIPEGYSVSREKKERFSLILESASTNQTSMYLCASSWGQGTEAFFGQGTRLTVV.

V is TRBV7-9 and J is TRBJ2-5, with a possible D match to TRBD1 (6 bases). The CDR3 length is 16 residues. Trimming pared 3 bases from V and 4 bases from J, leaving 18 bases between. Germline V CDR1 and CDR2: SEHNR, FQNEAQ (reference sequence). The CDR3 coding sequence is TGTGCCAGCAGCTTTAGGGGGACCACCCGCGGAGAGACCCAGTACTTC. Translating it yields CASSFRGTTRGETQYF.

This clone came up a few times. The chain carries TRBV11-1 and TRBJ2-3; TRBD1 agrees at 10 bases. The CDR3 runs 16 residues. After removal of 5 bases from V and 2 bases from J, the junction contained 7 bases not matched to a gene. Germline lookup yields CDR1 SGHAT and CDR2 FQDESV (reference sequence). The CDR3 DNA reads TGTGCCAGCAGCGTGCCGGGACAGGGGATCACAGATACGCAGTATTTT. Residues: CASSVPGQGITDTQYF.

The V call is TRBV11-1, the J call TRBJ2-5; D perhaps matches TRBD1 (5 bases). V was shortened by 3 bases and J by 4 bases, with 12 bases between the two germline ends. Germline CDR1 reads SGHAT; CDR2 reads FQDESV (reference sequence). This CDR3 comprises 14 residues. This CDR3 is CASSFGQGGETQYF. The CDR3 DNA sequence: TGTGCCAGCAGCTTCGGTCAGGGCGGAGAGACCCAGTACTTC.

The chain employs TRBV19 and TRBJ1-1, with D hard to call. This CDR3 is built from 14 residues. Germline V gene lookup returns CDR1 LNHDA and CDR2 SQIVND (reference sequence). Trimming removed 7 bases from V and 7 bases from J, with 19 bases in between. This CDR3 reads CASTLRAHHHEAFF. The CDR3 DNA is TGTGCCAGTACCCTTCGCGCGCACCATCATGAAGCTTTCTTT.

The rearrangement links TRBV25-1 to TRBJ1-1; D gene ambiguous. Trimming shortened V by 2 bases and J by 7 bases, and 11 bases separated the two germline ends. The length of the CDR3 is 13 residues. From germline, CDR1 is MGHDK and CDR2 SYGVNS. This chain's CDR3 is CASSEEGLGEAFF. CDR3 bases: TGTGCCAGCAGTGAAGAGGGATTGGGTGAAGCTTTCTTT.

This sequence joins TRBV9 and TRBJ2-1; D is perhaps TRBD2 (6 bases). Between the trimmed V and J ends, which lost 0 bases and 8 bases, there was a span of 6 bases. The CDR3 has 12 amino acids. The V gene's germline CDR1 is SGDLS and CDR2 YYNGEE. CDR3 bases: TGTGCCAGCAGCGTAGGACTAGATGAGCAGTTCTTC. Amino acids: CASSVGLDEQFF.

The gene calls are TRBV5-8 and TRBJ2-1; 10 bases agree with TRBD2. The germline gives CDR1 SGHTS, CDR2 YDEGEE. CDR3 size: 16 residues. V lost 2 bases and J lost 0; bases outside the gene matches: 2. Here the CDR3 reads CASSLRLAGSYNEQFF. The CDR3 DNA sequence: TGTGCCAGCAGCTTACGACTAGCGGGCTCCTACAATGAGCAGTTCTTC. The whole variable domain, filled in from reference TRBV5-8 and TRBJ2-1, reads EAGVTQSPTHLIKTRGQQATLRCSPISGHTSVYWYQQALGLGLQFLLWYDEGEERNRGNFPPRFSGRQFPNYSSELNVNALELEDSALYLCASSLRLAGSYNEQFFGPGTRLTVL.

The chain combines TRBV10-1 with TRBJ2-5; 7 bases fit TRBD1. Per germline, CDR1 WNHNN and CDR2 SYGVQD (reference sequence). This CDR3 region has 13 residues. CDR3 DNA sequence: TGCGTTACATCCGGGACAGAGAAAGAGACCCAGTACTTC. This encodes CVTSGTEKETQYF.

The V gene is TRBV28, the J gene TRBJ1-1; D perhaps matches TRBD1 (6 bases). V shed 4 bases and J shed 1 base, with 13 bases lying between them. There are 15 residues in the CDR3. Germline assignment: CDR1 MDHEN and CDR2 SYDVKM. The CDR3: CASSSYREGNTEAFF. Written as DNA, the CDR3 is TGTGCCAGCAGTTCTTACAGGGAGGGGAACACTGAAGCTTTCTTT.

The chain employs TRBV29-1 and TRBJ2-7; D might be TRBD1 (6 bases). This CDR3 has 13 residues. CDR1 is SQVTM, CDR2 ANQGSEA, per germline. V lost 7 bases to trimming and J lost 5 bases, with 18 bases between them. CDR3 amino acids: CSAGDTLAHEQYF. In DNA form, the CDR3 reads TGCAGCGCAGGGGACACCCTAGCCCACGAGCAGTACTTC.

The chain carries TRBV6-5 and TRBJ1-5, with 8 bases fitting TRBD1. With 6 bases clipped from V and 7 bases from J, the junction kept 8 bases outside the gene matches. CDR1 and CDR2 from the germline V gene are MNHEY and SVGAGI. This CDR3 comprises 14 residues. The CDR3 DNA follows: TGTGCCAGCAGCCGAGGACAGGGAGGACAGCCCCAGCATTTT. It is translated as CASSRGQGGQPQHF.

The rearrangement uses TRBV28 and TRBJ1-2, with D perhaps matching TRBD1 (5 bases). This CDR3 contains 14 residues. CDR1 is MDHEN and CDR2 is SYDVKM in the germline V gene. With 3 bases removed from V and 2 bases from J, the gap between germline ends came to 10 bases. The chain's CDR3 is CASSLQQENYGYTF. Here the CDR3 DNA reads TGTGCCAGCAGTTTGCAACAGGAGAACTATGGCTACACCTTC.

This chain links TRBV6-5 with TRBJ1-1; 7 positions agree with TRBD1. J gave up 4 bases and V 4 bases, and 9 bases lay outside the gene matches. This CDR3 is 15 amino acids long. Germline loops: CDR1 MNHEY, CDR2 SVGAGI. The CDR3 reads CASSWTYRGGTEAFF. In nucleotides, the CDR3 is TGTGCCAGCAGTTGGACCTACAGGGGTGGCACTGAAGCTTTCTTT.

The chain carries TRBV28 and TRBJ2-3, with unresolved D. The CDR3 runs to 11 residues. CDR1 is MDHEN and CDR2 is SYDVKM in the germline V gene. V lost 8 bases to trimming and J lost 4 bases, with 7 bases between them. The CDR3 is CASEKSDTQYF. CDR3 DNA sequence: TGTGCCAGCGAGAAATCAGATACGCAGTATTTT.

Only a few counts were recorded for this clone. The chain recombines TRBV9 with TRBJ2-3, with D tentatively TRBD2 (6 bases). The V end was cut by 6 bases, the J end by 0 bases, with 17 bases between. CDR1 SGDLS and CDR2 YYNGEE come from the germline V gene. This CDR3 comprises 16 residues. Here the CDR3 DNA reads TGTGCCAGCACCCAACGGGGACTCCTTAGCACAGATACGCAGTATTTT. This codes for CASTQRGLLSTDTQYF.